The present TCR beta chain was sequenced within a study of blood T cell repertoires in COVID-19. As for the study in general: Samples came from the United States, Italy and Spain, spanning acute and convalescent COVID-19. Sources were T cells, B-cell-depleted T cells, or PBMCs; the material itself was cDNA or gDNA.

The V gene's germline CDR1 is SGHTS and CDR2 YDEGEE. The J segment lost 4 bases and the V segment lost 6 bases, leaving 8 bases of the junction unmatched. The CDR3 length is 14 residues. In the study's own analysis: Amplification of reference gene primers provided the estimated nucleated cell counts. Method: immunoSEQ multiplex PCR; TCRdb's copy keeps in-frame clones and lacks some. That table gives V, J and clone size, and the DNA gave D and trimming. The sample includes 70,000 to 85,000 clones, roughly 86% of them seen just once. This receptor was taken from a woman aged 60-75 years with acute or convalescent COVID-19. Sequencing used peripheral blood. The chain combines TRBV5-8 with TRBJ1-1; 8 bases are a match to TRBD1. Written as DNA, the CDR3 is TGTGCCAGCAACTTACAGGGGGAAGGCACTGAAGCTTTCTTT. As protein: CASNLQGEGTEAFF.